This T cell receptor (beta chain) comes out of a study of control samples from healthy donors and cancer patients. The germline V gene has CDR1 SNHLY and CDR2 FYNNEI. V lost 3 bases and J lost 8, with 11 bases in between. The CDR3 sequence is 13 residues long. Generated by immunoSEQ multiplex PCR, the TCRdb table keeps only in-frame clones and is missing some. The data contain 90,000 or so clones, 70% to 90% of them singletons. The V gene is TRBV2, the J gene TRBJ2-1; D possibly uses TRBD1 or TRBD2 (5 bases each). The material sequenced was PBMCs. This sequence originates from a woman aged 45-59 years with colorectal cancer. The CDR3 DNA follows: TGTGCCAGCAGTGAGCTCATGGGGGATGAGCAGTTCTTC. Residues: CASSELMGDEQFF.